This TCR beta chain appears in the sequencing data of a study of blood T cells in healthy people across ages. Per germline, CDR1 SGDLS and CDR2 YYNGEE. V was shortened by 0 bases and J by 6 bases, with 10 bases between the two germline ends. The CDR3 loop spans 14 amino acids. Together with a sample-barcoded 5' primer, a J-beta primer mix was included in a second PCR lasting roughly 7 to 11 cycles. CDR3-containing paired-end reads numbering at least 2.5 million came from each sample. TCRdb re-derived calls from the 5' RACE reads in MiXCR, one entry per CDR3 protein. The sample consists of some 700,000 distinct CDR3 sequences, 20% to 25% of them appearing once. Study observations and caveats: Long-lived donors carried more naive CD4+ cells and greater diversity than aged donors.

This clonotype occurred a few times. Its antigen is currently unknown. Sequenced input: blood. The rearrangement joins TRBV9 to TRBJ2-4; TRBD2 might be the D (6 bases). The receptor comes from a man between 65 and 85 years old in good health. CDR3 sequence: CASSVDQRANIQYF. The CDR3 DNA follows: TGTGCCAGCAGCGTAGACCAGCGGGCAAACATTCAGTACTTC.